These 29 T cell receptor beta chains came from one sample sequenced in a study of blood T cell repertoires in COVID-19. Sequencing was performed with immunoSEQ multiplex PCR; in TCRdb, only in-frame clones are kept and a portion is missing. The sample includes 200,000 to 250,000 clones, less than 85% of them seen just once. Specimen: peripheral blood. Receptors originate from a woman aged 70-85 years with acute or convalescent COVID-19.

This sequence joins TRBV5-1 and TRBJ2-5; D remains ambiguous. Germline values: CDR1 SGHRS, CDR2 YFSETQ. The CDR3 has 15 residues. Trimming cost V 1 base and J 5 bases, with 15 bases left between them. The CDR3 DNA follows: TGCGCCAGCAGCTTGACCGGCAACATACAGGAGACCCAGTACTTC. Residues: CASSLTGNIQETQYF.

The chain links TRBV7-2 to TRBJ2-5; D is ambiguous. V lost 2 bases to trimming and J lost 5 bases, with 12 bases between them. Looked up from germline, CDR1 is SGHTA and CDR2 is FQGNSA. CDR3 length: 14 amino acids. The CDR3 nucleotides are TGTGCCAGCAGCTTATCCGGGTGGCTGGAGACCCAGTACTTC. It specifies CASSLSGWLETQYF. The variable domain in full, completed from reference TRBV7-2 and TRBJ2-5, reads GAGVSQSPSNKVTEKGKDVELRCDPISGHTALYWYRQSLGQGLEFLIYFQGNSAPDKSGLPSDRFSAERTGGSVSTLTIQRTQQEDSAVYLCASSLSGWLETQYFGPGTRLLVL.

The rearrangement uses TRBV6-5 and TRBJ2-7; D might be TRBD2 (5 bases). CDR1 is MNHEY, CDR2 SVGAGI, per germline. The ends were cut back, 0 bases at V and 3 bases at J, with 12 bases in the middle. The CDR3 is 15 amino acids. The CDR3 DNA is TGTGCCAGCAGTTACTCGGCGGGCCTCTTCTACGAGCAGTACTTC. Amino acids: CASSYSAGLFYEQYF.

The chain employs TRBV27 and TRBJ2-3, with D possibly matching TRBD1 (5 bases). The germline CDR1 and CDR2 sequences are MNHEY and SMNVEV (reference sequence). Trimming took 3 bases from V and 1 from J, leaving 5 bases between them. The CDR3 totals 13 residues. The CDR3 reads CASSFRGTDTQYF. Here the CDR3 DNA reads TGTGCCAGCAGTTTCAGGGGCACAGATACGCAGTATTTT.

This clone has just one count. The chain links TRBV9 to TRBJ2-4, with a tentative D call TRBD1 (5 bases). The CDR3 totals 13 residues. Germline values: CDR1 SGDLS, CDR2 YYNGEE. V lost 4 bases, J lost 8 bases, and 13 bases lay in between. CDR3 coding DNA: TGTGCCAGCAGCCCCCAGCAGGGCTACATTCAGTACTTC. The encoded protein is CASSPQQGYIQYF.

The genes are TRBV30 and TRBJ2-3; 8 bases are a match to TRBD2. Germline V gives CDR1 GTSNPN, CDR2 SVGIG (reference sequence). Trimming cost V 4 bases and J 5 bases; bases outside gene matches: 5. The CDR3 has 13 amino acids. CDR3 DNA sequence: TGTGCCTGGATTGGCGGGGGGCAAGATACGCAGTATTTT. Translating it yields CAWIGGGQDTQYF. The full variable domain, its missing parts supplied by reference TRBV30 and TRBJ2-3, is SQTIHQWPATLVQPVGSPLSLECTVEGTSNPNLYWYRQAAGRGLQLLFYSVGIGQISSEVPQNLSASRPQDRQFILSSKKLLLSDSGFYLCAWIGGGQDTQYFGPGTRLTVL.

The V gene is TRBV30, the J gene TRBJ1-5; D perhaps matches TRBD1 (6 bases). The CDR3 consists of 14 residues. The ends were cut back, 0 bases at V and 2 bases at J, with 8 bases in the middle. Germline V gene sequence: CDR1 GTSNPN, CDR2 SVGIG (reference sequence). The CDR3: CAWSVSGGNQPQHF. The CDR3 nucleotides read TGTGCCTGGAGTGTATCAGGGGGCAATCAGCCCCAGCATTTT.

CDR3: CASSLGLGVSGDFF. The DNA for the CDR3 is TGCGCCAGCAGCTTGGGTCTCGGGGTCTCAGGGGATTTCTTT. J is TRBJ1-1 and V is TRBV5-1, with a weak D call TRBD1 (6 bases). Trimming took 0 bases from V and 13 from J, leaving 19 bases between them. This CDR3 is 14 amino acids long. The germline V gene has CDR1 SGHRS and CDR2 YFSETQ.

The chain carries TRBV6-6 and TRBJ1-1; 7 bases match TRBD1. The CDR3 contains 14 residues. Germline V gene lookup returns CDR1 MNHNY and CDR2 SVGAGI (reference sequence). The V gene end was trimmed by 7 bases and the J gene end by 5 bases; junction bases not matched to a gene: 10. The DNA of the CDR3 is TGTGCCAGCATTTTAACAGGGGTGGGGACTGAAGCTTTCTTT. The encoded protein is CASILTGVGTEAFF.

Note on this clone: Other DNA variants within this sample encode the same CDR3. The chain combines TRBV6-1 with TRBJ2-7; TRBD2 might be the D (5 bases). The V end was cut by 2 bases, the J end by 4 bases, with 6 bases between. The CDR3 has 12 residues. Per germline, CDR1 MNHNS and CDR2 SASEGT. The CDR3 bases are TGTGCCAGCAGTGAACGCGGGTACGAGCAGTACGTC. The encoded protein is CASSERGYEQYV.

The CDR3 region has the DNA TGTGCCTGGAAATTCAGGGGAAACACCATATATTTT. Residues: CAWKFRGNTIYF. The chain recombines TRBV30 with TRBJ1-3; D not resolved. This CDR3 has 12 residues. Trimming took 4 bases from V and 4 from J, leaving 8 bases between them. Per germline, CDR1 GTSNPN and CDR2 SVGIG (reference sequence).

This clone was counted between two and nine times. This rearrangement joins TRBV7-2 to TRBJ1-4, with a possible D match to TRBD1 (6 bases). This CDR3 is built from 15 residues. CDR1 and CDR2 from the germline V gene are SGHTA and FQGNSA. Trimming took off 5 bases at V and 7 bases at J, with 17 bases between the two ends. The CDR3 region has the DNA TGTGCCAGCAGCCGTAACGGACAGTCATTTGAAAAACTGTTTTTT. Its translation: CASSRNGQSFEKLFF.

The chain carries TRBV7-9 and TRBJ2-1; D possibly corresponds to TRBD2 (6 bases). CDR3 size: 15 residues. Germline V lookup: CDR1 SEHNR, CDR2 FQNEAQ (reference sequence). V shed 5 bases and J shed 8 bases, with 19 bases lying between them. For the CDR3, the DNA is TGTGCCAGCAGCGGTCGGTGGCGGGGTAGCGATGAGCAGTTCTTC. It encodes CASSGRWRGSDEQFF.

The chain joins TRBV6-2 or TRBV6-3 to TRBJ2-5; possible D gene TRBD2, 7 bases. There are 15 residues in the CDR3. Germline CDR1 is MNHEY and CDR2 is SVGEGT. V shed 4 bases and J shed 4 bases, with 16 bases lying between them. CDR3 residues: CASSSGEGDGETQYF. Written as DNA, the CDR3 is TGTGCCAGCAGTTCCGGGGAGGGGGATGGAGAGACCCAGTACTTC.

The rearrangement uses TRBV5-6 and TRBJ1-1, with a tentative D call TRBD1 (5 bases). Germline CDR1 SGHDT, CDR2 YYEEEE. The V gene lost 0 bases and the J gene lost 0 bases, with 12 bases spanning the gap. The CDR3 runs 16 residues. The DNA for the CDR3 is TGTGCCAGCAGCTTGGGGACAACTTCTATGAACACTGAAGCTTTCTTT. As protein: CASSLGTTSMNTEAFF. Filled out from reference TRBV5-6 and TRBJ1-1, the complete variable domain reads DAGVTQSPTHLIKTRGQQVTLRCSPKSGHDTVSWYQQALGQGPQFIFQYYEEEERQRGNFPDRFSGHQFPNYSSELNVNALLLGDSALYLCASSLGTTSMNTEAFFGQGTRLTVV.

The J gene is TRBJ2-5, the V gene TRBV18, with D unclear. The length of the CDR3 is 15 residues. The germline V gene has CDR1 KGHSH and CDR2 LQKENI. V dropped 5 bases and J dropped 1 base, with 14 bases sitting between them. Here the CDR3 reads CASSTMETAQETQYF. The CDR3 DNA is TGTGCCAGCTCAACCATGGAGACTGCCCAAGAGACCCAGTACTTC.

This clone was found once. The rearrangement uses TRBV10-2 and TRBJ2-7, with TRBD2 matching over 9 bases. The trim removed 7 bases at V and 9 bases at J, leaving 10 bases unmatched. The CDR3 length is 13 residues. Germline-derived CDR1 and CDR2 are WSHSY and SAAADI. CDR3 sequence (DNA): TGCGCCAGCAACGGAAGCCCAGCGGGGGGGCAGTACGTC. Amino acid sequence: CASNGSPAGGQYV.

As regards this clone: In the same sample, other DNA sequences code for this CDR3. The chain recombines TRBV18 with TRBJ2-7; 8 nucleotides match TRBD1. The length of the CDR3 is 14 residues. From germline, CDR1 is KGHSH and CDR2 LQKENI. The J segment lost 6 bases and the V segment lost 2 bases, leaving 6 bases of the junction unmatched. The CDR3 nucleotides read TGTGCCAGCTCACCATCCAGGACAGGGAGCGAGCAGTACTTC. Protein sequence: CASSPSRTGSEQYF.

The J gene is TRBJ2-2, the V gene TRBV6-5; 10 bases align to TRBD2. The junction had 3 bases not matched to a gene; V was cut back by 0 bases and J by 5 bases. Looked up from germline, CDR1 is MNHEY and CDR2 is SVGAGI. The CDR3 contains 16 residues. The CDR3 DNA is TGTGCCAGCAGTTACTCGACTAGCGGGCTTACCGGGGAGCTGTTTTTT. Residues: CASSYSTSGLTGELFF.

This chain connects TRBV11-2 to TRBJ2-3, with TRBD2 matching 12 bases. Germline V gives CDR1 SGHAT, CDR2 FQNNGV. The CDR3 loop spans 15 amino acids. With 1 base clipped from V and 11 bases from J, the junction kept 7 bases outside the gene matches. This CDR3 reads CASSLVQLAGGRQYF. CDR3 coding DNA: TGTGCCAGCAGCTTAGTTCAACTAGCGGGGGGTAGGCAGTATTTT.

The CDR3 protein is CASSNRGGETQYF. CDR3 in DNA: TGTGCCAGTAGTAACAGGGGAGGAGAGACCCAGTACTTC. This chain links TRBV19 with TRBJ2-5; weak D call: TRBD1 (7 bases). Germline V CDR1 and CDR2: LNHDA, SQIVND (reference sequence). V lost 4 bases and J 4 bases, leaving 10 bases between the germline ends. This CDR3 region has 13 residues.

CDR3 sequence reads: CASSSQGQLQETQYF. The CDR3 DNA sequence: TGCGCCAGCAGCTCCCAGGGACAGCTACAAGAGACCCAGTACTTC. This chain joins TRBV5-1 and TRBJ2-5; TRBD1 matches at 7 bases. V shed 3 bases, J shed 2 bases, and the junction held 7 bases outside the gene matches. Germline V lookup: CDR1 SGHRS, CDR2 YFSETQ. The CDR3 is made up of 15 amino acids. The entire variable domain, with the rest obtained from reference TRBV5-1 and TRBJ2-5, is as follows: KAGVTQTPRYLIKTRGQQVTLSCSPISGHRSVSWYQQTPGQGLQFLFEYFSETQRNKGNFPGRFSGRQFSNSRSEMNVSTLELGDSALYLCASSSQGQLQETQYFGPGTRLLVL.

The chain combines TRBV5-5 with TRBJ1-4; possible D gene TRBD1, 6 bases. The V and J ends lost 0 bases and 1 base respectively, with 7 bases between them. Per the germline V gene, CDR1 is SGHKS and CDR2 is YYEKEE (reference sequence). This CDR3 spans 15 amino acids. The CDR3 DNA reads as TGTGCCAGCAGCTTGGAGGGGGTAACTAATGAAAAACTGTTTTTT. Its protein is CASSLEGVTNEKLFF.

This clone was detected only once. The rearrangement uses TRBV7-8 and TRBJ2-5; 7 bases are a match to TRBD2. The CDR3 spans 15 residues. Per the germline V gene, CDR1 is SGHVS and CDR2 is FQNEAQ. V lost 0 bases to trimming and J lost 2 bases; unmatched junction nucleotides: 3. In DNA, the CDR3 is TGTGCCAGCAGCTTAGCGGGACTACGTCAAGAGACCCAGTACTTC. The encoded protein is CASSLAGLRQETQYF.

The DNA of the CDR3 is TGTGCCAGCAGCCCGGGGGGACACCAAGAGACCCAGTACTTC. Translation: CASSPGGHQETQYF. The chain joins TRBV7-2 to TRBJ2-5; TRBD2 matches 7 bases. Germline V CDR1 and CDR2: SGHTA, FQGNSA. The length of the CDR3 is 14 residues. The trim removed 5 bases at V and 0 bases at J, leaving 3 bases unmatched.

This chain connects TRBV30 to TRBJ2-3, with TRBD2 as a possible D gene (5 bases). The length of the CDR3 is 17 residues. Germline assignment: CDR1 GTSNPN and CDR2 SVGIG (reference sequence). The V end lost 3 bases, the J end lost 5 bases, and 24 bases lay between the germline ends. CDR3 in amino acids: CAWSIRAVRANGDTQYF. The DNA for the CDR3 is TGTGCCTGGAGCATAAGGGCCGTGCGGGCTAATGGAGATACGCAGTATTTT.

The chain employs TRBV18 and TRBJ2-2; 11 bases are a match to TRBD1. Germline-derived CDR1 and CDR2 are KGHSH and LQKENI. V lost 6 bases to trimming and J lost 5 bases; unmatched junction nucleotides: 2. The CDR3 has 14 amino acids. The CDR3 reads CASSWDRGTGELFF. Written as DNA, the CDR3 is TGTGCCAGCTCGTGGGACAGGGGGACCGGGGAGCTGTTTTTT.

This clone appeared a few times. This chain joins TRBV18 and TRBJ1-3, with D hard to call. Per the germline V gene, CDR1 is KGHSH and CDR2 is LQKENI. The CDR3 covers 13 residues. Trimming took off 6 bases at V and 3 bases at J, with 9 bases between the two ends. CDR3: CASSGGNGNTIYF. The CDR3, as DNA: TGTGCCAGCTCGGGAGGGAATGGAAACACCATATATTTT.

The chain links TRBV5-5 to TRBJ1-6, with D unclear. CDR1 is SGHKS and CDR2 is YYEKEE in the germline V gene (reference sequence). Between the trimmed V and J ends, which lost 0 bases and 0 bases, there was a span of 7 bases. This CDR3 comprises 16 residues. Written as DNA, the CDR3 is TGTGCCAGCAGCTTGGGGCACAGCTCCTATAATTCACCCCTCCACTTT. It encodes CASSLGHSSYNSPLHF.